This T cell receptor beta chain was recorded in a study of blood T cell repertoires in COVID-19. Overall study context: From the United States, Italy and Spain came samples of acute and convalescent COVID-19. T cells, B-cell-depleted T cells, or PBMCs supplied cDNA or gDNA.

Germline V gene sequence: CDR1 SGHKS, CDR2 YYEKEE (reference sequence). The V and J ends lost 4 bases and 0 bases respectively, with 11 bases between them. The CDR3 has 16 amino acids. In the original workflow: Cell counts per sample came from amplifying reference gene primers. TCRdb keeps only in-frame clones here, not all; method: immunoSEQ multiplex PCR. V, J and clone size are taken as reported in that table, and D and trimming were inferred from the DNA itself. The sample lists roughly 150,000 clones, around 87% seen once, with around 6.1% in the top ten. Sequenced input: peripheral blood. The chain employs TRBV5-5 and TRBJ2-6; D gene ambiguous. The sequence came from an elderly man with acute or convalescent COVID-19. The CDR3 sequence: CASSEQWSSGANVLTF. DNA for the CDR3: TGTGCCAGCAGCGAGCAATGGAGCTCTGGGGCCAACGTCCTGACTTTC.